This TCR beta chain was captured by sequencing in a study of T cells of healthy individuals. This clonotype was detected a few times. Germline assignment: CDR1 DFQATT and CDR2 SNEGSKA (reference sequence). Trimming cost V 3 bases and J 5 bases; bases outside gene matches: 4. The CDR3 contains 14 residues. Each CDR3 protein is one row after TCRdb ran MiXCR on the 5' RACE reads. The sample lists 40,000 to 65,000 distinct CDR3 sequences, about 14% occurring once. This chain connects TRBV20-1 to TRBJ2-3, with 11 bases fitting TRBD2. This sequence originates from a human donor in good health. The CDR3 sequence: CSASSGRAGDTQYF. The CDR3 bases are TGCAGTGCTAGTAGCGGGAGGGCTGGAGATACGCAGTATTTT.